This is a list of T cell receptor beta chains from one sample in a study of blood T cell repertoires in COVID-19. Assay used: immunoSEQ multiplex PCR; TCRdb lists only in-frame clones, some missing. The sample has about 150,000 clones, 87% seen once. Sequenced sample: peripheral blood. These receptor sequences come from a woman aged 60-70 years with active or convalescent COVID-19. CDR3s include the opening cysteine and the closing phenylalanine or tryptophan. Each record gives: CDR3 DNA, CDR3 protein, V gene, CDR3 length, clone size, D gene, J gene. D genes are given only for firm matches. The listing skips clone size in some rows; elsewhere it reads once, few, many or a size class.

TGTGCCTGGAGTGGGACAGGGGGTACGTACGAGCAGTACTTC,CAWSGTGGTYEQYF,TRBV30,14,.,TRBD1,TRBJ2-7
TGCGCCAGCAGCCAAGACCACGGGCCAGGGATTTACACCGGGGAGCTGTTTTTT,CASSQDHGPGIYTGELFF,TRBV4-3,18,.,.,TRBJ2-2
TGTGCCAGCAGCTCCGGGGGGGGCAATCAGCCCCAGCATTTT,CASSSGGGNQPQHF,TRBV3-1/TRBV3-2,14,few,.,TRBJ1-5
TGCGCCAGCAGCTTGGCCAGCTATGGCTACACCTTC,CASSLASYGYTF,TRBV5-1,12,.,.,TRBJ1-2
TGTGCCAGCAGTGAATTTGCAGGCCCCAACTATGGCTACACCTTC,CASSEFAGPNYGYTF,TRBV2,15,.,.,TRBJ1-2
TGTGCCAGCAGCTATGACGAGGACAGCCAAGAGACCCAGTACTTC,CASSYDEDSQETQYF,TRBV6-2/TRBV6-3,15,.,.,TRBJ2-5
TGCAGTGCTAGTAGACAGGGCCGCACAGATACGCAGTATTTT,CSASRQGRTDTQYF,TRBV20-1,14,.,TRBD1,TRBJ2-3
TGCGCCAGCAGTGATGGGAGAGCGGGGGGACGTTACGAGCAGTACTTC,CASSDGRAGGRYEQYF,TRBV10-2,16,once,TRBD2,TRBJ2-7
TGTGCCAGCAGCGCGGGACTGGGCCTGAGGGGGGCCAACGTCCTGACTTTC,CASSAGLGLRGANVLTF,TRBV9,17,.,.,TRBJ2-6
TGTGCCAGCAGCGCTGAACCGACAGGGGTGGGCTACACCTTC,CASSAEPTGVGYTF,TRBV9,14,.,TRBD1,TRBJ1-2
TGTGCCAGCAGCTCCATAAAGCAGGCAGATACGCAGTATTTT,CASSSIKQADTQYF,TRBV5-4,14,.,.,TRBJ2-3
TGTGCCAGCTCGGACATATCATCCTACGAGCAGTACTTC,CASSDISSYEQYF,TRBV5-4,13,few,.,TRBJ2-7
TGTGCCACCGAACAGGGGGACATGAACACTGAAGCTTTCTTT,CATEQGDMNTEAFF,TRBV10-3,14,.,TRBD1,TRBJ1-1
TGCGCCAGCAGCTTGCGTGGACAGGGCGCCGGGGAGCTGTTTTTT,CASSLRGQGAGELFF,TRBV5-1,15,.,TRBD1,TRBJ2-2
TGTGCCAGCAGCTCCACAGGGACAGGGTCCTACAATGAGCAGTTCTTC,CASSSTGTGSYNEQFF,TRBV7-2,16,.,TRBD1,TRBJ2-1
TGTGCCAGCAGCTTAGAGGGGCGGAGCCAAGAGACCCAGTACTTC,CASSLEGRSQETQYF,TRBV11-2,15,.,.,TRBJ2-5